The text below deals with one TCR beta chain. Its antigen is currently not known. The sample holds no much larger clone one base away, and base qualities are not on file. The V end loses 1 base and the J end loses 4 bases, and a stretch of 15 bases separates them. CDR1 SGHTA and CDR2 FQGNSA are derived from the germline V gene. The CDR3 spans 16 residues, from the cysteine through the phenylalanine. Solely the CDR3 DNA is kept, with 48 bases framed from the first base. A two-step multiplex PCR was used to amplify TCR-beta CDR3 regions from genomic DNA, and Illumina-compatible adaptors were added in the second step. TCR-beta immunosequencing was performed on an Illumina platform as a commercial immunoSEQ service. From the authors' description of their analysis: Repertoires were described by productive clonality and by Top 10 Clones, which is the percentage of T-cell templates coming from the ten most frequent sequences. Productive clonality ranged from 0 to 1, with 1 indicating a monoclonal population. Sequences comprising at least 0.1% of tumour T-cell templates but absent from matched non-adjacent lung were defined as tumour-associated clones and were identified via log10 scatter plots. Student's t-tests were used for two-group comparisons, ANOVA was used for stages, and linear regression was used for relationships, with analyses conducted in GraphPad Prism7 and R. What TCRdb holds here is the immuneACCESS table cut down to in-frame rearrangements. Part of the clones is not present; checked against another copy, under half of the missing clones reflect an unresolved V gene, and the others are unexplained. V, J and clone size reflect that table, while D and trimming were determined from the DNA. In this sample the table shows 13,000 to 15,000 clones, roughly 80% of which occur a single time. The ten biggest clones cover approximately 10% of the sample.

The data derive from a study of immune cell composition in non-small cell lung cancer (dated by TCRdb to about 2017). General notes on the study: Histologic subtype was assigned using H&E plus p63, CK5, Napsin A and TTF-1 immunohistochemistry, mainly lung adenocarcinoma or squamous cell carcinoma. TCR-beta sequencing from Adaptive Biotechnologies was done on approximately 32 paired sets of NSCLC tumour and non-adjacent lung specimens and on approximately 28 tumour-only specimens. Several tumour specimens with TCR-beta data were rare histological subtypes and were excluded from the subtype comparisons. In supplementary cohort #1, which comprised 10 lung adenocarcinoma cases, paired tumour/lung TCR-beta sequencing was performed and TIL populations were generated so that tumour reactivity could be assessed.

Genomic DNA was extracted with the QIAamp DNA kit from frozen aliquots of unsorted single-cell suspensions. The tumour samples consisted of surgically resected non-small cell lung cancer tissue. Tissues arrived within 2 hours after resection and were immediately processed into single-cell suspensions. Tissue was mechanically dissociated and enzymatically digested with DNase I, collagenase I and hyaluronidase for roughly 32 minutes at 37 °C, then filtered and RBC-lysed. Study-wide conclusions, independent of this receptor: The reactivity cohort was only approximately 9 cases, and tumour-reactive clones were not shown to share sequences with the dominant in vivo tumour-associated clones. Nearly half of NSCLC cases had tumour-associated clones >0.5%, with roughly 76% of squamous carcinomas showing such clones compared with 30% to 35% of adenocarcinomas. No significant correlation was found between smoking pack-years and tumour TCR-beta clonality. Lung squamous cell carcinoma tumours had significantly higher Top 10 clone scores and productive clonality than lung adenocarcinoma tumours. Across roughly 10 adenocarcinoma cases, TIL tumour reactivity correlated strongly with maximal tumour-associated clone frequency but not with overall clonality.

The sequencing input was lung tumor tissue. The rearrangement combines TRBV7-2 with TRBJ2-3, with a tentative D call of TRBD1 or TRBD2, each matching 6 bases. The receptor comes from a human donor with non-small cell lung cancer. The CDR3 protein: CASSLGRGSRSDTQYF. The base sequence is TGTGCCAGCAGCTTAGGGAGGGGGAGTAGGTCAGATACGCAGTATTTT.